The 6 T cell receptor beta chains below all came from one sample that was sequenced in a study of Ad26.COV2.S vaccination and SARS-CoV-2 variants. Noted treatment: over 15 received Ad26.COV2.S at low or high dose, single or two shots; several received placebo; per-sample allocation not given. At day 63 after the first vaccine or placebo injection, samples were drawn. Assay: immunoSEQ multiplex PCR; the TCRdb copy retains only in-frame clones and omits some. The table lists some 340,000 clones, about 85% of them singletons. This sample comprised peripheral blood, obtained in a trial of Ad26.COV2.S vaccine versus placebo. These receptors were obtained from a person between 18 and 60 years old who received the Ad26.COV2.S COVID-19 vaccine or a placebo.

The genes are TRBV18 and TRBJ2-3; 7 bases are a match to TRBD1. Unmatched junction bases numbered 6, after V lost 3 bases and J lost 3 bases. The CDR3 length is 15 residues. Germline-derived CDR1 and CDR2 are KGHSH and LQKENI. In nucleotides, the CDR3 is TGTGCCAGCTCACCGTCGGCACAGGGGACAGATACGCAGTATTTT. The encoded protein is CASSPSAQGTDTQYF. Using reference TRBV18 and TRBJ2-3 for the parts outside the CDR3, the full variable domain is NAGVMQNPRHLVRRRGQEARLRCSPMKGHSHVYWYRQLPEEGLKFMVYLQKENIIDESGMPKERFSAEFPKEGPSILRIQQVVRGDSAAYFCASSPSAQGTDTQYFGPGTRLTVL.

The count of this clone is one. V and J are TRBV5-1 and TRBJ1-2; 9 bases map to TRBD1. This CDR3 is built from 16 residues. V was pared by 4 bases and J by 7 bases, with 14 bases of the junction left unmatched. Germline loops: CDR1 SGHRS, CDR2 YFSETQ. CDR3 nucleotide sequence: TGCGCCAGCAGCGCGTCTAATACAGGGGGCGGTAGTGGCTACACCTTC. Residues: CASSASNTGGGSGYTF.

This chain connects TRBV7-3 to TRBJ1-2; 8 bases fit TRBD1. Germline V gene data show CDR1 as SGHTA and CDR2 as FQGTGA. This CDR3 is built from 15 residues. J lost 3 bases, V lost 5 bases, and 8 bases had no gene match. The CDR3 region is CASSPRTGNDYGYTF. In nucleotides, the CDR3 is TGTGCCAGCAGCCCGCGGACAGGGAATGACTATGGCTACACCTTC.

The chain links TRBV3-1 (or the pseudogene TRBV3-2) to TRBJ2-3; the match to TRBD2 covers 8 bases. V shed 4 bases and J 0 bases; nucleotides not matched to a gene: 3. CDR1 is LGHDT, CDR2 YNNKEL, per germline (reference sequence). The CDR3 is 15 residues long. Here the CDR3 reads CASSLLAVSTDTQYF. CDR3 DNA: TGTGCCAGCAGCCTACTAGCGGTTAGCACAGATACGCAGTATTTT.

The chain joins TRBV6-5 to TRBJ1-4; D might be TRBD1 (5 bases). Trimming removed 5 bases from V and 4 bases from J, with 8 bases in between. The germline CDR1 and CDR2 sequences are MNHEY and SVGAGI. The CDR3 runs 13 residues. The CDR3 protein is CASSRQLNEKLFF. The CDR3 coding sequence is TGTGCCAGCAGTCGACAGCTTAATGAAAAACTGTTTTTT.

This chain connects TRBV28 to TRBJ1-2; TRBD1 agrees at 8 bases. Germline assignment: CDR1 MDHEN and CDR2 SYDVKM. The V and J ends lost 7 bases and 8 bases, in that order; junction bases with no gene match: 9. The CDR3 runs 13 residues. The CDR3, as DNA: TGTGCCAGCATCCAGGGGGCGCAGCTCGGCTACACCTTC. Its translation: CASIQGAQLGYTF.